This T cell receptor (beta chain) was sequenced for a study of blood T cells in healthy people across ages (dated by TCRdb to about 2015). For the study in its entirety: In model experiments, template switching captured about one uniquely barcoded TCR beta cDNA molecule for every two T cells. Age-related changes in TCR beta repertoire diversity were measured in the study by deep sequencing normalized with unique cDNA molecular identifiers. The donors were divided into four age groups: young (average around 15 years), middle-aged (around 37), aged (under 70) and long-lived (roughly 86). To avoid experimental bias, donors of different ages were spread randomly across the sequencing lanes. For two donors (one aged 18 to 30 and one aged 80 or older), the study analyzed two additional independent replicas of 1 million unique cDNA reads from the same blood draw. Broader findings and caveats from the paper: Bulk unsorted PBMC profiling prevented conclusive comparison of naive and antigen-experienced compartments. Estimates of total diversity based on one million sequenced T cells were considered lower bounds and underestimates. The CMV infection status of donors was not known, potentially confounding age-related changes in expanded clonotypes. As age increased, observed TCR beta diversity per million T cells dropped in a roughly linear way, and a significant reduction was already evident by age around 41. The long-lived group showed more naive CD4+ T cells, fewer expanded clones and increased TCR diversity than the aged group, suggesting age selection. The percentage of naive T cells measured by flow cytometry correlated strongly with observed TCR beta diversity.

Regarding this clonotype: It lacks a known antigen. Base qualities are not provided; no much larger clone lies one nucleotide away.

Donors were 35 to 40 systemically healthy Caucasian individuals from Russia aged roughly 6 to 90 years. Each donor gave about 9.7 milliliters of peripheral blood, drawn into EDTA-treated Vacutainer tubes. Ficoll-Paque density-gradient centrifugation was used to isolate PBMCs, with at least 6.5 million per sample. Trizol reagent was used to extract total RNA from the PBMCs, yielding at least 5 micrograms per sample. Naive CD45RAhigh/CD27high T cell percentages were measured by flow cytometry on a PBMC aliquot from every donor. Library construction relied on 5' RACE. The sequencer listed for this sample is Illumina HiSeq 2500. The second PCR ran for about 7 to 11 cycles and used a J-beta primer mix along with a sample-barcoded 5' primer. A template-switch 5' adaptor carrying 12 random nucleotides introduced a unique molecular identifier onto each TCR beta cDNA molecule. At least 3 million CDR3-containing paired-end reads were obtained from each sample. All of the RNA was converted into first-strand cDNA using the Mint cDNA synthesis kit, with a TRBC-specific oligonucleotide serving as the primer. Following uracil-DNA glycosylase treatment, all cDNA underwent a first 18-cycle PCR with the universal primers M1SS and BC2_uni_R. The study's processing was this. For normalization, 1 million high-quality reads, each with a distinct molecular identifier, were randomly selected from each sample. Reads with shared molecular identifiers were discarded instead of being binned into consensus sequences. CDR3 identification, clonotype clustering and error correction used MiTCR with a Q25 quality threshold and the strictest error-elimination algorithm. Lower-bound total TCR beta diversity was estimated with a nonparametric unseen species model using Euler transformation. TCRdb reanalyzed the raw reads on its own, using fastp at Q25 for trimming and MiXCR for clone calling, and kept in-frame beta chains. One record per CDR3 amino acid sequence lists the most common genes and DNA. For this entry, the V and J calls and clone size follow TCRdb and not the study's own pipeline. A total of about 1 million distinct CDR3 sequences appear in this sample, 40% to 45% of them only once. Around 18% of the sample lies in the top ten.

CDR1 and CDR2 are read off the germline V gene as SGHTA and FQGNSA. Including cysteine and phenylalanine, the CDR3 has 13 amino acids. Just CDR3 DNA is preserved here, 39 bases in frame from base 1. Cut back by 2 bases and 5 bases, the V and J ends lie 9 bases apart. Recombination linked TRBV7-2 to TRBJ2-5, with no reliable assignment of the D segment. This receptor was identified in an older woman in good health. Sequencing used blood. Read as DNA, the sequence is TGTGCCAGCAGCTTAACCCCCCAGGAGACCCAGTACTTC. Its amino acids are CASSLTPQETQYF.